Listed below are T cell receptor beta chains from one sample, sequenced in a study of breast tumors, draining lymph nodes, adjacent tissues. Each CDR3 protein is one row after TCRdb ran MiXCR on the multiplex PCR reads. The repertoire holds about 25,000 distinct CDR3 sequences, with about 25% as singletons. Material for sequencing was breast tumor tissue. Receptors were obtained from a female donor with breast cancer. Some clones in this sample may be carry-over from other donors' samples. The CDR3 runs from the conserved cysteine through the conserved F or W. Each record gives: D gene, clone size, J gene, V gene, CDR3 DNA, CDR3 protein. The D gene is left open where the match is weak. Size tells how often a clone was seen (once, few, many) or the class of an expanded clone, and some rows leave it out.

TRBD2,medium-sized,TRBJ2-1,TRBV30,TGTGCCTGGAGTCCAGGGAGGGTTGAGCAGTTCTTC,CAWSPGRVEQFF
TRBD2,-,TRBJ2-3,TRBV6-6,TGTGCCAGCAGTTCCGGGACTAGCGGGACAGATACGCAGTATTTT,CASSSGTSGTDTQYF
TRBD1,many,TRBJ2-7,TRBV30,TGTGCCTGCCGGGACAGTGTCTCCTACGAGCAGTACTTC,CACRDSVSYEQYF
TRBD2,many,TRBJ2-1,TRBV20-1,TGCAGTGCTAGAGATCTAGCGGGGGACTACAATGAGCAGTTCTTC,CSARDLAGDYNEQFF
-,medium-sized,TRBJ2-5,TRBV5-8,TGTGCCAGCAGCTTCAGACAGCGGGAGACCCAGTACTTC,CASSFRQRETQYF
-,-,TRBJ1-1,TRBV29-1,TGCAGCGTTTCCCCACGGAAAAACACTGAAGCTTTCTTT,CSVSPRKNTEAFF
TRBD2,many,TRBJ2-2,TRBV5-1,TGCGCCAGCAGCTTGGATGGACTAGCGGCCAACACCGGGGAGCTGTTTTTT,CASSLDGLAANTGELFF
TRBD1,many,TRBJ1-2,TRBV3-1,TGTGCCAGCAGCCACAGACAGGGTTCAGGGGGCTACACCTTC,CASSHRQGSGGYTF
-,medium-sized,TRBJ2-1,TRBV5-5,TGTGCCAGCAGCTTACAGGGCGGGTCCTACAATGAGCAGTTCTTC,CASSLQGGSYNEQFF
-,many,TRBJ1-4,TRBV2,TGTGCCAGCAGTGAGTCCGGGGGCGGTTGGGGTGAAAAACTGTTTTTT,CASSESGGGWGEKLFF
TRBD2,-,TRBJ2-3,TRBV27,TGTGCCAGTGGACTAGCGGGAGTTTATGGTACGCAGTATTTT,CASGLAGVYGTQYF
-,many,TRBJ2-3,TRBV4-1,TGCGCCAGCAGCCAAGGGTCCCAGGGGAATTTAGATACGCAGTATTTT,CASSQGSQGNLDTQYF
-,many,TRBJ2-3,TRBV5-6,TGTGCCAGCAGCATCGAGGGAGATACGCAGTATTTT,CASSIEGDTQYF
-,-,TRBJ1-1,TRBV5-1,TGCGCCAGCAGCTTGGGAGGGGGGGAGAACACTGAAGCTTTCTTT,CASSLGGGENTEAFF
-,many,TRBJ1-3,TRBV11-2,TGTGCCAGCAGCCCCCGCAGGGGTTCTGGAAACACCATATATTTT,CASSPRRGSGNTIYF
TRBD2,many,TRBJ2-7,TRBV7-9,TGTGCCAGCAGCGGTAGCGGGAGCGCCTACGAGCAGTACTTC,CASSGSGSAYEQYF
-,many,TRBJ2-1,TRBV2,TGTGCCAGCAGCGGACCCCGTGATCTGGGAGGCTCCTACAATGAGCAGTTCTTC,CASSGPRDLGGSYNEQFF
-,many,TRBJ1-2,TRBV20-1,TGCAGTGCTAGCATGCCCTCGGGCTACACCTTC,CSASMPSGYTF
TRBD1,many,TRBJ2-1,TRBV20-1,TGCAGTGCTGTAGGGACAGGGGGATCATACAATGAGCAGTTCTTC,CSAVGTGGSYNEQFF
-,-,TRBJ2-7,TRBV15,TGTGCCACCAGCAGGGACAGCTCCTACGAGCAGTACTTC,CATSRDSSYEQYF
-,many,TRBJ2-4,TRBV5-4,TGTGCCAGCAGCTTGAGTAACAGCAAAAACATTCAGTACTTC,CASSLSNSKNIQYF
-,many,TRBJ1-5,TRBV20-1,TGCAGTGCTAGTTATGCAGGGCTTGTGAGCAATCAGCCCCAGCATTTT,CSASYAGLVSNQPQHF
-,many,TRBJ1-3,TRBV5-5,TGTGCCAGCAGCCAAGATTCGGCCTCTGGAAACACCATATATTTT,CASSQDSASGNTIYF
-,-,TRBJ1-2,TRBV28,TGTGCCAGCAGTTTACTCCCAGGGGCAGGCTATGGCTACACCTTC,CASSLLPGAGYGYTF
TRBD2,many,TRBJ2-1,TRBV20-1,TGCAGTGCCCCTGGGGCTAGCGGGAGCTGGGGTGAGCAGTTCTTC,CSAPGASGSWGEQFF
-,many,TRBJ2-1,TRBV15,TGTGCCACCAGCAGAGGCCTAACCTTCTTGGGGGATGAGCAGTTCTTC,CATSRGLTFLGDEQFF